The 28 T cell receptor beta chains presented below share a single source sample, sequenced in a study of T-cell memory formation after mild COVID-19 (dated by TCRdb to about 2021). The library was generated by 5' RACE. The sequencer was an Illumina NovaSeq 6000. The public reads were reprocessed in TCRdb via fastp at Q25 and MiXCR, keeping in-frame beta chains. CDR3 protein sequences are deduplicated, and each keeps its most common genes and DNA. In this sample the table shows about 320,000 distinct CDR3 sequences, 14% of which occur a single time. Clones ranked in the top ten supply around a fifth of the sample. The source material was PBMCs or a T cell subset sorted from them (not recorded which). The receptors were gathered from a man aged 18 to 30 who had mild COVID-19 (a few samples of this study predate the infection). The sample titles of this study are shuffled in the database, so cell type and time point are left out; the donor was told from shared clones.

The sample holds many counts of this clonotype. The chain links TRBV5-1 to TRBJ2-3, with 10 bases matching TRBD1. V was pared by 3 bases and J by 4 bases, with 2 bases of the junction left unmatched. Germline CDR1 reads SGHRS; CDR2 reads YFSETQ. The CDR3 has 14 residues. The CDR3 is CASSSTGGPDTQYF. The CDR3 region has the DNA TGCGCCAGCAGCTCGACAGGGGGCCCAGATACGCAGTATTTT.

The gene calls are TRBV3-1 and TRBJ1-5, with D unclear. V was shortened by 0 bases and J by 5 bases, with 5 bases between the two germline ends. CDR3 size: 13 residues. Germline V gives CDR1 LGHDT, CDR2 YNNKEL (reference sequence). The CDR3 DNA is TGTGCCAGCAGCCAAGACGGGGATCAGCCCCAGCATTTT. This translates into CASSQDGDQPQHF.

This clonotype was seen only a few times. The CDR3 DNA reads as TGTGCCAGCAACCCCCAGGGGACACGGAACACCGGGGAGCTGTTTTTT. Translation: CASNPQGTRNTGELFF. The V and J genes are TRBV2 and TRBJ2-2; tentative D call: TRBD1 (6 bases). Germline loops: CDR1 SNHLY, CDR2 FYNNEI. The CDR3 is made up of 16 amino acids. Trimming removed 7 bases at V and 1 base at J, with 16 bases between.

The chain joins TRBV7-2 to TRBJ2-2, with D perhaps TRBD1 (5 bases). Germline CDR1 reads SGHTA; CDR2 reads FQGNSA. The germline V and J ends were trimmed by 5 bases and 5 bases, with 12 bases remaining between them. This CDR3 has 14 amino acids. CDR3 loop: CASSPRRGTGELFF. CDR3 nucleotide sequence: TGTGCCAGCAGCCCTCGTAGGGGAACCGGGGAGCTGTTTTTT.

This clonotype has more than one count but fewer than ten. The chain couples TRBV6-1 to TRBJ1-6; maybe TRBD1 (5 bases). This CDR3 contains 15 residues. Germline V gene sequence: CDR1 MNHNS, CDR2 SASEGT. V was clipped by 6 bases and J by 0 bases, with 9 bases between them. CDR3 sequence reads: CASRGESSYNSPLHF. In nucleotides, the CDR3 is TGTGCCAGCAGGGGGGAAAGCTCCTATAATTCACCCCTCCACTTT.

The table lists this clonotype with a few counts. The rearrangement uses TRBV6-2 or TRBV6-3 and TRBJ2-3, with a weak D call TRBD1 (6 bases). Between the trimmed V and J ends, which lost 10 bases and 4 bases, there was a span of 21 bases. Looked up from germline, CDR1 is MNHEY and CDR2 is SVGEGT. The CDR3 runs to 15 residues. CDR3 region: CAIRDPGHPADTQYF. As DNA, the CDR3 is TGTGCCATCCGCGACCCGGGACACCCCGCAGATACGCAGTATTTT.

The chain employs TRBV12-3 or TRBV12-4 and TRBJ1-5, with D possibly being TRBD1 (5 bases). This CDR3 is 15 amino acids long. V was shortened by 5 bases and J by 3 bases, with 14 bases between the two germline ends. This chain's CDR3 is CASSPAGTYNQPQHF. Written as DNA, the CDR3 is TGTGCCAGCAGTCCCGCGGGGACCTACAATCAGCCCCAGCATTTT.

Many counts were recorded for this clonotype. This rearrangement joins TRBV5-1 to TRBJ2-7; 8 bases are shared with TRBD1. The CDR3 runs 13 residues. Germline V gene lookup returns CDR1 SGHRS and CDR2 YFSETQ. The ends lost 4 bases at V and 3 bases at J; junction bases unmatched: 3. The CDR3 nucleotides read TGCGCCAGCAGCCCAACAGGGGGCTACGAGCAGTACGTC. Its protein product is CASSPTGGYEQYV.

This clonotype was observed a handful of times. V and J are TRBV28 and TRBJ1-4; weak D call: TRBD1 (6 bases). V was shortened by 6 bases and J by 2 bases, with 10 bases between the two germline ends. The CDR3 length is 14 residues. Germline CDR1 and CDR2: MDHEN and SYDVKM. CDR3 in amino acids: CASRSQGTNEKLFF. In DNA, the CDR3 is TGTGCCAGCAGGAGCCAGGGGACTAATGAAAAACTGTTTTTT.

The table lists this clonotype with a few counts. The chain is built from TRBV28 and TRBJ2-7; tentatively, D is TRBD2 (5 bases). V shed 2 bases and J shed 0 bases, with 14 bases lying between them. The CDR3 totals 16 residues. The germline V gene encodes CDR1 MDHEN and CDR2 SYDVKM. The CDR3 bases are TGTGCCAGCAGTTTAGTAGGGAGAGGGAACTCCTACGAGCAGTACGTC. Residues: CASSLVGRGNSYEQYV.

This clonotype was counted ten times or more. The CDR3 nucleotides are TGTGCCAGCAGCCTTAGTACCGCACAGGGGGCCAGAGGCTACACCTTC. It is translated as CASSLSTAQGARGYTF. The chain links TRBV3-1 to TRBJ1-2; 9 bases map to TRBD1. This CDR3 has 16 residues. Germline V gene data show CDR1 as LGHDT and CDR2 as YNNKEL (reference sequence). Trimming cost V 4 bases and J 8 bases; bases outside gene matches: 14.

This clonotype was seen only a few times. The rearrangement links TRBV7-3 to TRBJ2-3, with 12 bases identical to TRBD2. The trim removed 3 bases at V and 6 bases at J, leaving 4 bases unmatched. The germline V gene has CDR1 SGHTA and CDR2 FQGTGA. This CDR3 contains 15 residues. DNA of the CDR3: TGTGCCAGCAGCTTTTCTAGCGGGGGGGTTGATACGCAGTATTTT. It specifies CASSFSSGGVDTQYF.

Many counts were recorded for this clonotype. This chain joins TRBV20-1 and TRBJ2-1; 9 bases line up with TRBD1. The CDR3 spans 12 residues. V gave up 5 bases and J gave up 9 bases; unmatched junction bases: 5. In germline, CDR1 is DFQATT, CDR2 SNEGSKA (reference sequence). CDR3 residues: CSASGTGTEQFF. The DNA of the CDR3 is TGCAGTGCTTCCGGGACAGGGACTGAGCAGTTCTTC.

This clonotype was detected only a few times. The rearrangement links TRBV4-2 to TRBJ1-5; D not resolved. Trimming removed 1 base from V and 11 bases from J, with 24 bases in between. CDR1 LGHNA and CDR2 YNFKEQ come from the germline V gene. The CDR3 is 17 residues long. CDR3 in amino acids: CASSQGVVGRRVSTQHF. CDR3 DNA: TGTGCCAGCAGCCAAGGAGTAGTGGGTCGAAGAGTATCGACCCAGCATTTT.

Judged by abundance, this clonotype is medium-sized. The J gene is TRBJ2-3, the V gene TRBV7-8; 10 bases are shared with TRBD2. Germline V CDR1 and CDR2: SGHVS, FQNEAQ. V gave up 5 bases and J gave up 6 bases; unmatched junction bases: 8. This CDR3 has 15 amino acids. The CDR3 loop reads CASSPQRGGRDTQYF. In nucleotides, the CDR3 is TGTGCCAGCAGCCCCCAGCGGGGGGGCCGTGATACGCAGTATTTT.

This clonotype was detected a few times. The chain combines TRBV7-3 with TRBJ2-1; D is ambiguous. V was clipped by 6 bases and J by 7 bases, with 19 bases between them. The CDR3 has 15 amino acids. Germline V gene data show CDR1 as SGHTA and CDR2 as FQGTGA. CDR3 sequence: CASSSDVGLVNEQFF. CDR3 nucleotides: TGTGCCAGCAGTTCTGATGTAGGGTTGGTAAATGAGCAGTTCTTC.

The chain is built from TRBV18 and TRBJ2-4; no definite D call. The CDR3 is made up of 16 amino acids. CDR1 and CDR2 (germline): KGHSH, LQKENI. V lost 2 bases and J lost 0, with 11 bases in between. The CDR3 reads CASSPWIGLAKNIQYF. The CDR3, as DNA: TGTGCCAGCTCACCATGGATCGGGCTAGCCAAAAACATTCAGTACTTC.

The V gene is TRBV12-3 or TRBV12-4, the J gene TRBJ2-3, with unresolved D. Trimming shortened V by 6 bases and J by 2 bases, and 12 bases separated the two germline ends. The CDR3 covers 14 residues. CDR3 DNA: TGTGCCAGCAGGAAGGCGTCAGCCACAGATACGCAGTATTTT. It specifies CASRKASATDTQYF.

This clonotype was found a few times. This chain joins TRBV6-5 and TRBJ1-1, with D tentatively TRBD1 (6 bases). With 7 bases removed from V and 3 bases from J, the gap between germline ends came to 12 bases. Looked up from germline, CDR1 is MNHEY and CDR2 is SVGAGI. The CDR3 extends over 13 amino acids. CDR3 DNA: TGTGCCAGCAAGTTGGGGGCGTACACTGAAGCTTTCTTT. Translating it yields CASKLGAYTEAFF.

The V and J genes are TRBV6-5 and TRBJ2-2; D gene unclear. Trimming took off 7 bases at V and 3 bases at J, with 15 bases between the two ends. CDR3 size: 15 residues. Per germline, CDR1 MNHEY and CDR2 SVGAGI. The CDR3 spells CASMWSATHTGELFF. As DNA, the CDR3 is TGTGCCAGCATGTGGTCGGCCACGCACACCGGGGAGCTGTTTTTT.

V and J are TRBV4-2 and TRBJ2-1; D unresolved. Between the trimmed V and J ends, which lost 3 bases and 10 bases, there was a span of 10 bases. This CDR3 is built from 12 residues. Germline CDR1 is LGHNA and CDR2 is YNFKEQ. CDR3 in amino acids: CASSHTFEEQFF. The CDR3 DNA reads TGTGCCAGCAGCCATACGTTCGAAGAGCAGTTCTTC.

The rearrangement joins TRBV5-8 to TRBJ2-1; D gene uncertain. The CDR3 covers 14 residues. CDR1 and CDR2 from the germline V gene are SGHTS and YDEGEE. With 9 bases removed from V and 0 bases from J, the gap between germline ends came to 13 bases. The CDR3 is CATSVSVSYNEQFF. The CDR3 DNA follows: TGTGCCACTTCGGTAAGCGTCTCCTACAATGAGCAGTTCTTC. Using reference TRBV5-8 and TRBJ2-1 for the parts outside the CDR3, the full variable domain is EAGVTQSPTHLIKTRGQQATLRCSPISGHTSVYWYQQALGLGLQFLLWYDEGEERNRGNFPPRFSGRQFPNYSSELNVNALELEDSALYLCATSVSVSYNEQFFGPGTRLTVL.

This clonotype was observed a few times. The rearrangement joins TRBV12-3 or TRBV12-4 to TRBJ2-7; TRBD1 aligns across 7 bases. The J segment lost 6 bases and the V segment lost 5 bases, leaving 10 bases of the junction unmatched. This CDR3 is built from 14 residues. Here the CDR3 reads CASSLRTGWREQYF. Written as DNA, the CDR3 is TGTGCCAGCAGTCTCCGGACAGGATGGCGCGAGCAGTACTTC.

This clonotype was detected ten times or more. This chain connects TRBV9 to TRBJ1-6; D gene unclear. The CDR3 is 15 residues long. Germline V gives CDR1 SGDLS, CDR2 YYNGEE. Trimming took 0 bases from V and 6 from J, leaving 10 bases between them. The CDR3 loop is CASSVVGNINSPLHF. DNA for the CDR3: TGTGCCAGCAGCGTAGTAGGAAACATTAATTCACCCCTCCACTTT. The full variable domain, its missing parts supplied by reference TRBV9 and TRBJ1-6, is DSGVTQTPKHLITATGQRVTLRCSPRSGDLSVYWYQQSLDQGLQFLIQYYNGEERAKGNILERFSAQQFPDLHSELNLSSLELGDSALYFCASSVVGNINSPLHFGNGTRLTVT.

This clonotype has more than one count but fewer than ten. The chain couples TRBV29-1 to TRBJ1-2, with 11 bases identical to TRBD1. Germline trimming cut 7 bases from V and 6 bases from J; bases unmatched to any gene: 10. The CDR3 loop spans 14 amino acids. Germline loops: CDR1 SQVTM, CDR2 ANQGSEA. The CDR3 DNA reads as TGCAGCGCGACTTCAATGGACAGGGGGCATGGCTACACCTTC. Amino acids: CSATSMDRGHGYTF.

The rearrangement links TRBV4-2 to TRBJ2-1; D unclear. In germline, CDR1 is LGHNA, CDR2 YNFKEQ. Trimming took 7 bases from V and 4 from J, leaving 17 bases between them. This CDR3 comprises 15 residues. Here the CDR3 DNA reads TGTGCCAGCACCGAGGCCACGCGAACTTACAATGAGCAGTTCTTC. Residues: CASTEATRTYNEQFF.

The chain has TRBV5-1 and TRBJ2-2, with D unresolved. CDR1 is SGHRS and CDR2 is YFSETQ in the germline V gene. The CDR3 consists of 12 residues. Between the trimmed V and J ends, which lost 4 bases and 8 bases, there was a span of 9 bases. CDR3 coding DNA: TGCGCCAGCAGCCCGCCGATTGGGGAGCTGTTTTTT. This codes for CASSPPIGELFF.

The chain has TRBV5-1 and TRBJ1-4; D possibly corresponds to TRBD1 (5 bases). Trimming left V 4 bases short and J 0 bases short, with 13 bases between. This CDR3 is built from 16 residues. Germline V CDR1 and CDR2: SGHRS, YFSETQ. As DNA, the CDR3 is TGCGCCAGCAGCCCCAGCGGGGGTACAACTAATGAAAAACTGTTTTTT. It codes for CASSPSGGTTNEKLFF.